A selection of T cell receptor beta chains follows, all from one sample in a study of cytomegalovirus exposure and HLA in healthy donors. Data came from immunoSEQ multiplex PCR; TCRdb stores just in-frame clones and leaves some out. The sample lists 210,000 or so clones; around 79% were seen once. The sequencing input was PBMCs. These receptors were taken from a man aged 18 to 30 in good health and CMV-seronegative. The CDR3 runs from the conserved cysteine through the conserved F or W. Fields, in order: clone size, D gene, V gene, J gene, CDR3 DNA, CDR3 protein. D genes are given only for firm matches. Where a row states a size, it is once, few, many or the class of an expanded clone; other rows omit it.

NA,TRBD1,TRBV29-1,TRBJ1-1,TGCAGCGTTGAAGATCCCCAGGGGGCATTCCAGAACACTGAAGCTTTCTTT,CSVEDPQGAFQNTEAFF
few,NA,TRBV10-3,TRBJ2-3,TGTGCCATCAGGGACTTAATCACAGATACGCAGTATTTT,CAIRDLITDTQYF
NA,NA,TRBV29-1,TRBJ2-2,TGCAGCGTTTTACGAGCCGGGGAGCTGTTTTTT,CSVLRAGELFF
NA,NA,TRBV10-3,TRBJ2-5,TGTGCCATCAGTACCGATGGGCGAAAGACCCAGTACTTC,CAISTDGRKTQYF
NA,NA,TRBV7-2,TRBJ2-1,TGTGCCAGCAGCTTCTATCGGGAGAACAATGAGCAGTTCTTC,CASSFYRENNEQFF
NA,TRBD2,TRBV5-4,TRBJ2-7,TGTGCCAGCAGCGACCCGGGCAGCGGGGACTCCTACGAGCAGTACTTC,CASSDPGSGDSYEQYF
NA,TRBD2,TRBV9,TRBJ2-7,TGTGCCAGCAGCCCCAGCGGGGGGGCCTACGAGCAGTACTTC,CASSPSGGAYEQYF
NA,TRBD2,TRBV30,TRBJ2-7,TGTGCCTGGAGCGGGACTAGCGGGACCTACGAGCAGTACTTC,CAWSGTSGTYEQYF
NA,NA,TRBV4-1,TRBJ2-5,TGCGCCAGCAGCCAAGAATTTACGACAGCACAAGAGACCCAGTACTTC,CASSQEFTTAQETQYF
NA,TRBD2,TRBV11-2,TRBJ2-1,TGTGCCAGCAGCTCTGTAGCGGGAGCAAACCGCAATGAGCAGTTCTTC,CASSSVAGANRNEQFF
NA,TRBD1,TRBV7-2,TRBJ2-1,TGTGCCAGCAGCCCGGGTCCGAGACAGGGGGCCGATGAGCAGTTCTTC,CASSPGPRQGADEQFF
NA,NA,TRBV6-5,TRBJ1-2,TGTGCCAGCAGTTACTCGAGCGGGGGCCTCTACTATGGCTACACCTTC,CASSYSSGGLYYGYTF
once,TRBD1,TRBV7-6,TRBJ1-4,TGTGCCAGCAGCTTAGGAGCTTGGGGACAGGGTGGGGAAAAACTGTTTTTT,CASSLGAWGQGGEKLFF
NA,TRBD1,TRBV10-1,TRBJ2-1,TGCGCCTGGGGACAGTACTACAATGAGCAGTTCTTC,CAWGQYYNEQFF
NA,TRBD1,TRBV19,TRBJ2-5,TGTGCCAGCATCCCTGGGACAGGGGAAGTTCGGACCCAGTACTTC,CASIPGTGEVRTQYF
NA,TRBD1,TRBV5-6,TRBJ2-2,TGTGCCAGCAGCGTCTTACAGGGGGCATTTAACACCGGGGAGCTGTTTTTT,CASSVLQGAFNTGELFF
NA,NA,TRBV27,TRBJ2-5,TGTGCCAGCAAGCAGGGTCAAGAGACCCAGTACTTC,CASKQGQETQYF
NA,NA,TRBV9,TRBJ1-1,TGTGCCAGCAGCCCACAGGGTTTGAACACTGAAGCTTTCTTT,CASSPQGLNTEAFF
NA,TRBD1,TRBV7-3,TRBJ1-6,TGTGCCAGCAATATGGGACAGGGAAATTCACCCCTCCACTTT,CASNMGQGNSPLHF
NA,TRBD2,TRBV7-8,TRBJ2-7,TGTGCCAGCAGCTTAGGCGGGGGCTACGAGCAGTACTTC,CASSLGGGYEQYF
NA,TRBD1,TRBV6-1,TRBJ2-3,TGTGCCAGCCGCTCACAGGGGACAGATACGCAGTATTTT,CASRSQGTDTQYF
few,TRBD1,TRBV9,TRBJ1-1,TGTGCCAGCAGCTCAGGACAGGGATCCACTGAAGCTTTCTTT,CASSSGQGSTEAFF
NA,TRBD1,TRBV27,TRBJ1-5,TGTGCCAGCAGTCCTGGACAGGGAAATAGCAATCAGCCCCAGCATTTT,CASSPGQGNSNQPQHF
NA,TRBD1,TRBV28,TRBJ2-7,TGTGCCAGCAGTTCGGGACAGGGGGTCTCCTACGAGCAGTACTTC,CASSSGQGVSYEQYF
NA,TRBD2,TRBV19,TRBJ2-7,TGTGCCAGTAGTTGGGGACTAGCGGGAGAGGCATACGAGCAGTACTTC,CASSWGLAGEAYEQYF
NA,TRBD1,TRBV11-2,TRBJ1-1,TGTGCCAGCAGCTTGGGGACAGGGCCTATGAACACTGAAGCTTTCTTT,CASSLGTGPMNTEAFF
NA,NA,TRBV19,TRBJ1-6,TGTGCCAGTAGTCTTCCAGTGAATTCACCCCTCCACTTT,CASSLPVNSPLHF